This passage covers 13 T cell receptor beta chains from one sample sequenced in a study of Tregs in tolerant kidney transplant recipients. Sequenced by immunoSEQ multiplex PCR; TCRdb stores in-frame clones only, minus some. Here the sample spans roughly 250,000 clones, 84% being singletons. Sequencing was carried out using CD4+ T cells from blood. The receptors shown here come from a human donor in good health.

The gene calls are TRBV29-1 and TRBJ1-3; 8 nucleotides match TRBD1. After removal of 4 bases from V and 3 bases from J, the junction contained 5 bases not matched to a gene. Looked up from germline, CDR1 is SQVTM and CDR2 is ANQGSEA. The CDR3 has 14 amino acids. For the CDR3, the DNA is TGCAGCGTTGTTACAGGGGGTGGTGGAAACACCATATATTTT. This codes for CSVVTGGGGNTIYF. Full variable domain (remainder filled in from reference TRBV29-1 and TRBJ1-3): SAVISQKPSRDICQRGTSLTIQCQVDSQVTMMFWYRQQPGQSLTLIATANQGSEATYESGFVIDKFPISRPNLTFSTLTVSNMSPEDSSIYLCSVVTGGGGNTIYFGEGSWLTVV.

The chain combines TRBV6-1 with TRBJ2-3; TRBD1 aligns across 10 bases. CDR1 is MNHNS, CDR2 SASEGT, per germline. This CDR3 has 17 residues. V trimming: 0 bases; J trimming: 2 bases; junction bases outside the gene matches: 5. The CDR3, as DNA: TGTGCCAGCAGTGAAGCGTTGGGACAGGGGAACACAGATACGCAGTATTTT. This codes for CASSEALGQGNTDTQYF.

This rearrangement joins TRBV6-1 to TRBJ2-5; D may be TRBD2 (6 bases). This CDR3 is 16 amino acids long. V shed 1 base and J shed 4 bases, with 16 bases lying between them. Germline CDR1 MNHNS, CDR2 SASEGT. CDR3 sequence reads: CASSEGGLSFGETQYF. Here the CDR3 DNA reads TGTGCCAGCAGTGAAGGAGGACTAAGTTTTGGAGAGACCCAGTACTTC.

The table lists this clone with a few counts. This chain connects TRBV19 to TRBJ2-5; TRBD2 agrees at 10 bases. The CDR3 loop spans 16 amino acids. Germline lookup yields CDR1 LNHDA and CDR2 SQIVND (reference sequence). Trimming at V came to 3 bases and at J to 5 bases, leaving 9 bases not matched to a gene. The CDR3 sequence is CASSIRLAGKQETQYF. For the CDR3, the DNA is TGTGCCAGTAGTATTAGACTAGCGGGTAAGCAGGAGACCCAGTACTTC.

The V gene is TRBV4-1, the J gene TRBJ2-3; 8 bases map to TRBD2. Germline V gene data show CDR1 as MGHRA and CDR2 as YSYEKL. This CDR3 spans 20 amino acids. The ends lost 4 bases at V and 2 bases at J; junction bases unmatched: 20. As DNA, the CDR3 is TGCGCCAGCAGCCCCCCCCACTTACGGGTCGGGGGGGGACCCACAGATACGCAGTATTTT. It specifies CASSPPHLRVGGGPTDTQYF.

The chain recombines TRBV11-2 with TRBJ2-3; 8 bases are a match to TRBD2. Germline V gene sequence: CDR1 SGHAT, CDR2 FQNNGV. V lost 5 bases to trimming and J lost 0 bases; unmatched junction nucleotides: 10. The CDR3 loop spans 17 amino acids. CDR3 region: CASSPRGSGVSTDTQYF. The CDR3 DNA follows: TGTGCCAGCAGCCCCCGAGGTAGCGGGGTGAGCACAGATACGCAGTATTTT. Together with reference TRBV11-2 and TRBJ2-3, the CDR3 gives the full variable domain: EAGVAQSPRYKIIEKRQSVAFWCNPISGHATLYWYQQILGQGPKLLIQFQNNGVVDDSQLPKDRFSAERLKGVDSTLKIQPAKLEDSAVYLCASSPRGSGVSTDTQYFGPGTRLTVL.

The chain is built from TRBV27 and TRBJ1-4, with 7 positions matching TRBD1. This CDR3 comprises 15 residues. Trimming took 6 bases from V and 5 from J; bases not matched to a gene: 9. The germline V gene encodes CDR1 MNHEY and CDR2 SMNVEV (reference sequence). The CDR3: CASSNPQGGNEKLFF. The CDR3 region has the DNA TGTGCCAGCAGCAACCCCCAGGGGGGAAATGAAAAACTGTTTTTT.

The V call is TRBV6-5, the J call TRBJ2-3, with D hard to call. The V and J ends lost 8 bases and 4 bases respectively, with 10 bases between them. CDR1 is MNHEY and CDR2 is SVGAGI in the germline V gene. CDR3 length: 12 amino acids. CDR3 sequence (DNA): TGTGCCAGCCTCGGATACGCAGATACGCAGTATTTT. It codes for CASLGYADTQYF.

The CDR3, as DNA: TGTGCCAGCAGCTCCTTCCGGCAGTCTGAGCAGTTCTTC. Protein product: CASSSFRQSEQFF. The V and J genes are TRBV11-3 and TRBJ2-1; D uncertain. This CDR3 is 13 amino acids long. Germline V gives CDR1 SGHNT, CDR2 YENEEA. The V and J ends lost 4 bases and 9 bases respectively, with 13 bases between them.

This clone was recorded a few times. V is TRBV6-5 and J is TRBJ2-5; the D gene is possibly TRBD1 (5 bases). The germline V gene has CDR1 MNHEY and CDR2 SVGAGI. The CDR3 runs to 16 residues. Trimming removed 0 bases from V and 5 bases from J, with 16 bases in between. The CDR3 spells CASSYSTARVKETQYF. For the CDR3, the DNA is TGTGCCAGCAGTTACTCGACGGCCAGGGTCAAGGAGACCCAGTACTTC.

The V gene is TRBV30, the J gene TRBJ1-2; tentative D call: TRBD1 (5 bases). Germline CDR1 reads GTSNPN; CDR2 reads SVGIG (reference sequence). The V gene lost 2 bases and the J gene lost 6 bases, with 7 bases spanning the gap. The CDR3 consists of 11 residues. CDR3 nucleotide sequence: TGTGCCTGGAGTCGGGGGAATGGCTACACCTTC. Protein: CAWSRGNGYTF.

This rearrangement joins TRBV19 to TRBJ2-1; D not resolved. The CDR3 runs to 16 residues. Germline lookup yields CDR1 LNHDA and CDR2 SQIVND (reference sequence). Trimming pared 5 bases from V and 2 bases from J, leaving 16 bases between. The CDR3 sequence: CASSPARTQTYNEQFF. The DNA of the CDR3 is TGTGCCAGTAGTCCCGCTCGGACCCAAACCTACAATGAGCAGTTCTTC.

CDR3 bases: TGTGCCAGCAGCATGGACATCACCTACGAGCAGTACTTC. Translated: CASSMDITYEQYF. The V and J genes are TRBV7-6 and TRBJ2-5, with D tentatively TRBD1 (5 bases). The J call could be wrong; TRBJ2-7 is a better fit for the DNA end. This CDR3 region has 13 residues. Per the germline V gene, CDR1 is SGHVS and CDR2 is FNYEAQ.